Following are 14 T cell receptor beta chains from one sample sequenced in a study of T cell responses to AZD1222 COVID-19 vaccine. The repertoire was sequenced with immunoSEQ multiplex PCR; TCRdb's copy has only in-frame clones and lacks some. The table records about 99,000 clones, 70% to 90% of them present only once. The starting material was peripheral blood, obtained on day 0 of AZD1222 vaccination. All receptors come from an adult in good health.

The V call is TRBV5-8, the J call TRBJ2-3, with 10 bases identical to TRBD1. Germline V CDR1 and CDR2: SGHTS, YDEGEE. CDR3 length: 16 amino acids. V shed 4 bases, J shed 2 bases, and the junction held 7 bases outside the gene matches. CDR3 sequence (DNA): TGTGCCAGCAGCGGACTGGGACAGGGGCTCACAGATACGCAGTATTTT. Translation: CASSGLGQGLTDTQYF.

This clone was recorded a few times. This chain uses TRBV2 with TRBJ2-3; unclear D gene. From germline, CDR1 is SNHLY and CDR2 FYNNEI. Trimming shortened V by 4 bases and J by 6 bases, and 14 bases separated the two germline ends. The CDR3 loop spans 14 amino acids. The CDR3 coding sequence is TGTGCCAGCAGTGGACTTCCAGTGGGGGATACGCAGTATTTT. It translates to CASSGLPVGDTQYF.

The rearrangement joins TRBV27 to TRBJ1-5; 8 nucleotides align to TRBD1. Germline values: CDR1 MNHEY, CDR2 SMNVEV (reference sequence). The V and J ends lost 5 bases and 3 bases, in that order; junction bases with no gene match: 12. The CDR3 has 17 residues. As DNA, the CDR3 is TGTGCCAGCAGTAGCAGGACAGGGAGAGGGATCAATCAGCCCCAGCATTTT. It encodes CASSSRTGRGINQPQHF.

The chain links TRBV7-2 to TRBJ2-1; D remains ambiguous. The V end was cut by 3 bases, the J end by 6 bases, with 9 bases between. The CDR3 has 13 residues. Germline CDR1 is SGHTA and CDR2 is FQGNSA. The CDR3 protein is CASSFQSINEQFF. CDR3 sequence (DNA): TGTGCCAGCAGCTTCCAGAGTATCAATGAGCAGTTCTTC.

This sequence joins TRBV4-3 and TRBJ1-4; D may be TRBD1 (6 bases). Trimming stripped 1 base from V and 4 bases from J, with 13 bases between. This CDR3 comprises 16 residues. Germline lookup yields CDR1 LGHNA and CDR2 YSLEER. The CDR3 DNA sequence: TGCGCCAGCAGCCAAGCCGGAAGGGGGGGTAATGAAAAACTGTTTTTT. The encoded protein is CASSQAGRGGNEKLFF.

The chain couples TRBV7-8 to TRBJ2-7, with TRBD2 matching 9 bases. After removal of 1 base from V and 7 bases from J, the junction contained 11 bases not matched to a gene. Germline CDR1 is SGHVS and CDR2 is FQNEAQ. The CDR3 has 16 residues. The CDR3 sequence is CASSLVSLAGMGEQYV. The DNA for the CDR3 is TGTGCCAGCAGCTTAGTCAGCCTAGCGGGAATGGGAGAGCAGTACGTC.

The J gene is TRBJ1-5, the V gene TRBV30, with a possible D match to TRBD1 (5 bases). V was shortened by 3 bases and J by 7 bases, with 13 bases between the two germline ends. The CDR3 extends over 13 amino acids. Germline lookup yields CDR1 GTSNPN and CDR2 SVGIG (reference sequence). CDR3 region: CAWSAGAGQPQHF. The DNA for the CDR3 is TGTGCCTGGAGCGCTGGGGCCGGACAGCCCCAGCATTTT.

V is TRBV2 and J is TRBJ2-7; D gene uncertain. Trimming cost V 7 bases and J 7 bases, with 17 bases left between them. Germline CDR1 reads SNHLY; CDR2 reads FYNNEI. The CDR3 sequence is 13 residues long. The CDR3 loop is CASKTPGPAEQYF. The DNA of the CDR3 is TGTGCCAGCAAGACCCCGGGCCCCGCGGAGCAGTACTTC.

About this clone itself: Compared with germline, one end of the junction differs, possibly owing to a read error. V usage is TRBV5-1 and J usage is TRBJ1-2, with TRBD1 identical over 7 bases. The germline V gene has CDR1 SGHRS and CDR2 YFSETQ. The CDR3 totals 14 residues. The CDR3 sequence is CASSVTRDSAGYTF. In nucleotides, the CDR3 is TGTGCCAGCAGCGTTACCCGGGACAGCGCAGGGTACACCTTC.

The gene calls are TRBV2 and TRBJ1-1; D is undetermined. V lost 6 bases, J lost 1 base, and 15 bases lay in between. The CDR3 is 15 residues long. Germline V gives CDR1 SNHLY, CDR2 FYNNEI. This chain's CDR3 is CASRTRRDRNTEAFF. Here the CDR3 DNA reads TGTGCCAGCAGGACGCGGAGGGATCGGAACACTGAAGCTTTCTTT.

The V and J genes are TRBV7-9 and TRBJ1-1; D unresolved. The germline CDR1 and CDR2 sequences are SEHNR and FQNEAQ (reference sequence). V lost 1 base and J lost 7, with 10 bases in between. The CDR3 length is 13 residues. Here the CDR3 DNA reads TGTGCCAGCAGCTTAGGCGGCAGTTTTGAAGCTTTCTTT. Encoded protein: CASSLGGSFEAFF.

Of note for this clone: At one end, the junction sequence differs from germline, possibly due to a read error. The chain is built from TRBV5-1 and TRBJ1-1; perhaps TRBD1 as D (5 bases). Per germline, CDR1 SGHRS and CDR2 YFSETQ. The CDR3 runs to 15 residues. The CDR3: CASSLVVGGNTEAFF. Written as DNA, the CDR3 is TGTGCCAGCAGCTTGGTTGTTGGGGGAAACACTGAAGCTTTCTTT.

The CDR3 nucleotides read TGTGCCTGGGGTAGGGAACGGACCGGGGAGCTGTTTTTT. Translation: CAWGRERTGELFF. The chain joins TRBV30 to TRBJ2-2; no definite D call. V was trimmed by 5 bases and J by 5 bases, leaving 12 bases between them. CDR3 length: 13 amino acids. CDR1 and CDR2 (germline): GTSNPN, SVGIG (reference sequence).

The chain carries TRBV9 and TRBJ2-2; TRBD2 aligns across 15 bases. Germline V gives CDR1 SGDLS, CDR2 YYNGEE. This CDR3 has 18 residues. V was clipped by 3 bases and J by 6 bases; unmatched bases: 9. CDR3 loop: CASSATGLAGGRSGELFF. CDR3 in DNA: TGTGCCAGCAGCGCCACCGGACTAGCGGGGGGGCGGTCCGGGGAGCTGTTTTTT.